This T cell receptor (beta chain) stems from a study of graft-versus-host responses after intestinal transplantation. Study overall: Every recipient underwent anti-thymocyte globulin induction, then tacrolimus and steroids for two to three years.

TCRdb's table, derived via immunoSEQ multiplex PCR, lists solely in-frame clones and lacks some. The sample consists of approximately 15,000 clones, around 40% of them appearing once. Broader study findings: Allografts of patients with graft-donor T cell macrochimerism showed high graft-versus-host to host-versus-graft clone ratios. Peak circulating GvH clone levels tracked with early post-transplant HvG declines.

Plates contained around 200,000 CFSE-labeled responder cells and around 200,000 irradiated, violet-dye-labeled stimulator cells. Proliferating CFSE-low CD3+CD4+ and CD3+CD8+ responders were sorted after the reaction. The CDR3 is made up of 18 amino acids. Trimming removed 0 bases at V and 2 bases at J, with 19 bases between. Germline V gene sequence: CDR1 SGHVS, CDR2 FQNEAQ. By sample share, this clone is medium-sized. The sample here was alloreactive CD8+ T cells from a mixed lymphocyte reaction culture, taken before intestinal transplant. This sample's subset: CFSE-low proliferating T cells sorted from roughly six-day pre-transplant mixed lymphocyte reaction (GvH or HvG direction). The J gene is TRBJ1-2, the V gene TRBV7-8, with a weak D call TRBD1 (5 bases). This clonotype originated in a human patient who received an intestinal transplant. The CDR3 DNA reads TGTGCCAGCAGCTTAGCGCGCGGGGCAAGGAACTTAAACTATGGCTACACCTTC. Translated, it gives CASSLARGARNLNYGYTF. The whole variable domain, filled in from reference TRBV7-8 and TRBJ1-2, reads GAGVSQSPRYKVAKRGQDVALRCDPISGHVSLFWYQQALGQGPEFLTYFQNEAQLDKSGLPSDRFFAERPEGSVSTLKIQRTQQEDSAVYLCASSLARGARNLNYGYTFGSGTRLTVV.